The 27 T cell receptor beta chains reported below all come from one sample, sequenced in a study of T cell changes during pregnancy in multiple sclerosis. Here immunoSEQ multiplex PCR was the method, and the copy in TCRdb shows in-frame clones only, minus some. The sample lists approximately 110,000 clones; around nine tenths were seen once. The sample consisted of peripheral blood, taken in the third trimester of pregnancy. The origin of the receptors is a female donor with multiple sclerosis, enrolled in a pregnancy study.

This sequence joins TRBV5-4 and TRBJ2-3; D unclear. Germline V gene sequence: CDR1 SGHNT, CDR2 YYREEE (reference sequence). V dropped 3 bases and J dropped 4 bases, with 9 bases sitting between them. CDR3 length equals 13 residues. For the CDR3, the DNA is TGTGCCAGCAGCTCTCTGAGTGCAGATACGCAGTATTTT. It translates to CASSSLSADTQYF.

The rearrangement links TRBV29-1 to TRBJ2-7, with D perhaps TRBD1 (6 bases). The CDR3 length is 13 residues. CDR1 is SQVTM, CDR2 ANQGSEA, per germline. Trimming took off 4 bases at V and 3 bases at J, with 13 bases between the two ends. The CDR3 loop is CSVGPGAVYEQYF. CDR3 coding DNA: TGCAGCGTTGGTCCAGGGGCGGTCTACGAGCAGTACTTC.

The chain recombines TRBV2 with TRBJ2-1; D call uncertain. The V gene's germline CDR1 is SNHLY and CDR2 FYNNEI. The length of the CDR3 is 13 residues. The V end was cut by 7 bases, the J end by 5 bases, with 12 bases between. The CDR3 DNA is TGTGCCAGCACCTCTCAGAAGAACAATGAGCAGTTCTTC. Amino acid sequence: CASTSQKNNEQFF.

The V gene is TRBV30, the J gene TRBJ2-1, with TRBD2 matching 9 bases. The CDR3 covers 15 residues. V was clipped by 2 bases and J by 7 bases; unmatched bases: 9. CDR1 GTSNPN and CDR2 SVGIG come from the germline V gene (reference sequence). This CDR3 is CAWSRLREGMNEQFF. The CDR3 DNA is TGTGCCTGGAGTAGATTGCGGGAGGGGATGAATGAGCAGTTCTTC.

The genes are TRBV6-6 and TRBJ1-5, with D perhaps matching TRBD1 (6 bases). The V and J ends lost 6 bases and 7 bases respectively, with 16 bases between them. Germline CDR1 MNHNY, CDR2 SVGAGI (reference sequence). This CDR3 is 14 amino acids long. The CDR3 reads CASRTTGSGQPQHF. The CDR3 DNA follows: TGTGCCAGCAGAACAACAGGGTCAGGCCAGCCCCAGCATTTT.

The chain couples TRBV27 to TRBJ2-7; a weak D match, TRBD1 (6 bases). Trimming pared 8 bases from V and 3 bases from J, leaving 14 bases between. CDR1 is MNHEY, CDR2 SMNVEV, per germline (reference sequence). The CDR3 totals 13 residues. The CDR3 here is CASARDRYYEQYF. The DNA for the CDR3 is TGTGCCAGCGCCCGAGACAGGTACTACGAGCAGTACTTC.

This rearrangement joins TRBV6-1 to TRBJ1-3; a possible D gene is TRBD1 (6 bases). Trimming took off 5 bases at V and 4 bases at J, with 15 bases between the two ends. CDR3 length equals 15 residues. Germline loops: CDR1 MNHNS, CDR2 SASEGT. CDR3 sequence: CASSPYRAEGNTIYF. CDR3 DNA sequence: TGTGCCAGCAGTCCATACAGGGCCGAAGGAAACACCATATATTTT.

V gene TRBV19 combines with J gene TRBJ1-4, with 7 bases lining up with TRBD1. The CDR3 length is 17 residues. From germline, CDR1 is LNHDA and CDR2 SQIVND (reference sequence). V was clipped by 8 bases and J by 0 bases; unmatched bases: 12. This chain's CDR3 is CASGATGVSPTNEKLFF. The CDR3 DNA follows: TGTGCCAGTGGGGCAACAGGGGTGTCGCCAACTAATGAAAAACTGTTTTTT.

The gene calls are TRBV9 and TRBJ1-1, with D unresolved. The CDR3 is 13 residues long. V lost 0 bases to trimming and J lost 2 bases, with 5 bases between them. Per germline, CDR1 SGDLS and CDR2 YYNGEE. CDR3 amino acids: CASSVDSNTEAFF. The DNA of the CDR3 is TGTGCCAGCAGCGTAGACTCAAACACTGAAGCTTTCTTT.

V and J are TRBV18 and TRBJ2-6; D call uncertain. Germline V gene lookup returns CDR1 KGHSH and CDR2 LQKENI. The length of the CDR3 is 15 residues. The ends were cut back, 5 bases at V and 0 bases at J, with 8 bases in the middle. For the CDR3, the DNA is TGTGCCAGCTCAGCGCTAGACTCTGGGGCCAACGTCCTGACTTTC. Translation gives CASSALDSGANVLTF.

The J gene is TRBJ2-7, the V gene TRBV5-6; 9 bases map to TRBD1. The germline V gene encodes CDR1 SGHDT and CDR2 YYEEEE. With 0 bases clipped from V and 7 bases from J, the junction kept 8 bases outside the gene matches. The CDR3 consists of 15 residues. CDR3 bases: TGTGCCAGCAGCTTGGACAGGGGGCGACGGGAAGAGCAGTACTTC. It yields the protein CASSLDRGRREEQYF.

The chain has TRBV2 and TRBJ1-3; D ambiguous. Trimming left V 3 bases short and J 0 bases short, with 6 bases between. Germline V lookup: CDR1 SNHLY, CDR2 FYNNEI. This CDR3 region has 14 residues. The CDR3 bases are TGTGCCAGCAGTGAGGGCGCCTCTGGAAACACCATATATTTT. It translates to CASSEGASGNTIYF.

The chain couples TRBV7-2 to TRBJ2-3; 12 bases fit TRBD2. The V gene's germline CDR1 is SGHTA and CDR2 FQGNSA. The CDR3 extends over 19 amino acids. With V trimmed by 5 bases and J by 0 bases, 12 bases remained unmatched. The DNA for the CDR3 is TGTGCCAGCAGCCTACACTCTAGCGGGGGGGCCCTTAGCACAGATACGCAGTATTTT. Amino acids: CASSLHSSGGALSTDTQYF. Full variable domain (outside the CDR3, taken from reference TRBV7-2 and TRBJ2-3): GAGVSQSPSNKVTEKGKDVELRCDPISGHTALYWYRQSLGQGLEFLIYFQGNSAPDKSGLPSDRFSAERTGGSVSTLTIQRTQQEDSAVYLCASSLHSSGGALSTDTQYFGPGTRLTVL.

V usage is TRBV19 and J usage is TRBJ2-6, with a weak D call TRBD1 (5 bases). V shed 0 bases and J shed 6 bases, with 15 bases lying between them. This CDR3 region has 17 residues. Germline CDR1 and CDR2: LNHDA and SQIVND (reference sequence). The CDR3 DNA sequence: TGTGCCAGTAGTATAGATTCAGGGCCCCCAGCGGCCAACGTCCTGACTTTC. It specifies CASSIDSGPPAANVLTF.

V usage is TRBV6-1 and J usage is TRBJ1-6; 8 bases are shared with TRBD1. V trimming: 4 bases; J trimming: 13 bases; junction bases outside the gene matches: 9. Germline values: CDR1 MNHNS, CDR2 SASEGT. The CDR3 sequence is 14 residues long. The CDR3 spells CASSVQGALYPLHF. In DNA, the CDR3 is TGTGCCAGCAGTGTCCAGGGGGCACTTTATCCCCTCCACTTT.

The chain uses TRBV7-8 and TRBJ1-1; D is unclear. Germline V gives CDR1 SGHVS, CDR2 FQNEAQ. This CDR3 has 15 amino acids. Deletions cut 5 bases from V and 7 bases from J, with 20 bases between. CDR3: CASSPQRAEGSEAFF. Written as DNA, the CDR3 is TGTGCCAGCAGCCCTCAGAGGGCGGAGGGAAGTGAAGCTTTCTTT.

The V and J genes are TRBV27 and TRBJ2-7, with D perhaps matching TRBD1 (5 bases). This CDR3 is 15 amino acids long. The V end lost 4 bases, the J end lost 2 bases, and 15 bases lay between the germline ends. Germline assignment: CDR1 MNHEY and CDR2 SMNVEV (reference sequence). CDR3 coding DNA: TGTGCCAGCAGTTACGAAGGCAGGGTCACCTACGAGCAGTACTTC. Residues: CASSYEGRVTYEQYF.

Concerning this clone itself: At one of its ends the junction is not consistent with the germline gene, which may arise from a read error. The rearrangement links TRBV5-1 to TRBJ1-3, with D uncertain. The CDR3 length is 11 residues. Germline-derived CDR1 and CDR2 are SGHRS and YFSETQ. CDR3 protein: CASSLGDTIYF. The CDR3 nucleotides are TGCGCCAGCAGCCTTGGAGACACCATATATTTT.

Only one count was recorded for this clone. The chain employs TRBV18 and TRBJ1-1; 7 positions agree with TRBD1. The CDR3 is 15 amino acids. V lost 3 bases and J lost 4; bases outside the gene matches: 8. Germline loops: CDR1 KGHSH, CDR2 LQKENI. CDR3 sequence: CASSPRQGEATEAFF. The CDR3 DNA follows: TGTGCCAGCTCACCTAGACAGGGAGAGGCCACTGAAGCTTTCTTT.

The CDR3: CASSFIGTDSYEQYF. DNA of the CDR3: TGTGCCAGCAGCTTTATCGGGACAGACTCCTACGAGCAGTACTTC. The V gene is TRBV5-5, the J gene TRBJ2-7; 7 bases align to TRBD1. Germline CDR1 is SGHKS and CDR2 is YYEKEE (reference sequence). The CDR3 sequence is 15 residues long. J gave up 0 bases and V 2 bases, and 5 bases lay outside the gene matches. Using reference TRBV5-5 and TRBJ2-7 for the parts outside the CDR3, the full variable domain is DAGVTQSPTHLIKTRGQQVTLRCSPISGHKSVSWYQQVLGQGPQFIFQYYEKEERGRGNFPDRFSARQFPNYSSELNVNALLLGDSALYLCASSFIGTDSYEQYFGPGTRLTVT.

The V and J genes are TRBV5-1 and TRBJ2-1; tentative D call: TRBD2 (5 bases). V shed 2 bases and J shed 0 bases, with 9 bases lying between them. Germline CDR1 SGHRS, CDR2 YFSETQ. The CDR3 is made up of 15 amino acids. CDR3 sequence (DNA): TGCGCCAGCAGCTTTTTAGCGAGCTCCTACAATGAGCAGTTCTTC. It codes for CASSFLASSYNEQFF.

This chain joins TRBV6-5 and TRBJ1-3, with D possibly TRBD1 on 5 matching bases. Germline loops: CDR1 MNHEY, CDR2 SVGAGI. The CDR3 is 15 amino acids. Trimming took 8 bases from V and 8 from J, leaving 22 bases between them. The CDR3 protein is CASVPRAGNQDTIYF. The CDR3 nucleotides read TGTGCCAGCGTCCCCCGGGCAGGGAATCAAGACACCATATATTTT.

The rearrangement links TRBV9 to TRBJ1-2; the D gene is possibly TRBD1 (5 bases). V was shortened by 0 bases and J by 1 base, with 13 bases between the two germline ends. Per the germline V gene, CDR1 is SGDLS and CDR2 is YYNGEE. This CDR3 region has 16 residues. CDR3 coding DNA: TGTGCCAGCAGCGTAGCTGGTCAGGGTTTTAACTATGGCTACACCTTC. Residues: CASSVAGQGFNYGYTF. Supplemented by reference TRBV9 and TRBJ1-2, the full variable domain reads DSGVTQTPKHLITATGQRVTLRCSPRSGDLSVYWYQQSLDQGLQFLIQYYNGEERAKGNILERFSAQQFPDLHSELNLSSLELGDSALYFCASSVAGQGFNYGYTFGSGTRLTVV.

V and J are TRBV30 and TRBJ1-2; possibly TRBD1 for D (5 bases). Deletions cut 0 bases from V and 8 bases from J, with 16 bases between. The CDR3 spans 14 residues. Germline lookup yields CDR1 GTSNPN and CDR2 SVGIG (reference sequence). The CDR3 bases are TGTGCCTGGAGTGTTCGCGGGACTGAAGGCGGCTACACCTTC. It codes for CAWSVRGTEGGYTF.

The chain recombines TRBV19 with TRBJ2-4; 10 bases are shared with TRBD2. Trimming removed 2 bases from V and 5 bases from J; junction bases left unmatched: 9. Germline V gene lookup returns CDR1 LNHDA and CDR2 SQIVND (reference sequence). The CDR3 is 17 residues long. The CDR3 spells CASSITRTTSGQNIQYF. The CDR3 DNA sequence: TGTGCCAGTAGTATAACCCGAACGACTAGCGGGCAAAACATTCAGTACTTC.

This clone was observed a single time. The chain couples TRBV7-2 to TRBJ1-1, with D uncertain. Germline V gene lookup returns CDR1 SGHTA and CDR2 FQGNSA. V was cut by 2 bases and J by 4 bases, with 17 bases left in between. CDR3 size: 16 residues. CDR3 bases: TGTGCCAGCAGCTTAAGTACGGGTAACTTCTTCACTGAAGCTTTCTTT. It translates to CASSLSTGNFFTEAFF. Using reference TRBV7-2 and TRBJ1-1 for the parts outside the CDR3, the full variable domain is GAGVSQSPSNKVTEKGKDVELRCDPISGHTALYWYRQSLGQGLEFLIYFQGNSAPDKSGLPSDRFSAERTGGSVSTLTIQRTQQEDSAVYLCASSLSTGNFFTEAFFGQGTRLTVV.

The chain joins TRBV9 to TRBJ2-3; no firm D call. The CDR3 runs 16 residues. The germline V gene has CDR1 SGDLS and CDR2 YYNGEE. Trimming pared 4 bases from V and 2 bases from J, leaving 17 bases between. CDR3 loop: CASSSAGTRITDTQYF. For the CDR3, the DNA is TGTGCCAGCAGCTCCGCTGGCACACGAATCACAGATACGCAGTATTTT.